This T cell receptor (beta chain) was captured in a study of cytomegalovirus exposure and HLA in healthy donors. The PCR used 60 Vbeta and 13 Jbeta primers. Repertoires were generated with immunoSEQ multiplex PCR, while TCRdb's copy carries only in-frame clones and drops some. Of 130,000 or so clones in the sample, around 70% were seen once. CDR3 length equals 13 residues. CDR1 and CDR2 (germline): SNHLY, FYNNEI. V lost 6 bases and J 5 bases, leaving 14 bases between the germline ends. The TCR comes from a man in his forties in good health and CMV-seropositive. The sample taken for sequencing was PBMCs. The V and J genes are TRBV2 and TRBJ2-7, with a possible D match to TRBD1 (6 bases). CDR3 bases: TGTGCCAGCAGCTACAGGGAGAGCCACGAGCAGTACTTC. Its protein is CASSYRESHEQYF.